These 23 T cell receptor beta chains were all obtained from the same sample, sequenced in a study of tumor-infiltrating lymphocytes in primary liver carcinoma. Co-extraction of both nucleic acids (RNA and DNA) used roughly 18-32 mg of unsorted bulk tissue. Priming with a constant-region primer yielded TCR beta cDNA from 450 to 600 ng total RNA. Investigators got TCR beta libraries out of three nested multiplex PCR rounds, done with slightly modified ARM-PCR. Each of the first two PCR rounds ran 9 to 11 cycles with TRBV1-TRBV30 forward and C-beta reverse primers. TCRdb re-called the multiplex PCR reads through MiXCR, storing one row per CDR3 protein. The profile shows 100,000 to 150,000 distinct CDR3 sequences, 64% of them singletons. Sequences were obtained from liver tumor tissue from sampling region 3. Subset defined: tumor region T3, left-lateral pole. The receptors originated from an older woman with primary liver carcinoma and hepatitis B virus infection.

The gene calls are TRBV28 and TRBJ2-1; no firm D call. The CDR3 is made up of 12 amino acids. The V gene's germline CDR1 is MDHEN and CDR2 SYDVKM. The V end lost 3 bases, the J end lost 7 bases, and 7 bases lay between the germline ends. The CDR3 is CASSLLENEQFF. CDR3 sequence (DNA): TGTGCCAGCAGTTTGCTAGAGAATGAGCAGTTCTTC.

Worth noting for this clonotype: Germline is not matched at one junction end, which may reflect a read error. The V gene is TRBV6-2 or TRBV6-3, the J gene TRBJ2-1; D perhaps matches TRBD1 (6 bases). From germline, CDR1 is MNHEY and CDR2 SVGEGT. The CDR3 is 13 amino acids. The DNA for the CDR3 is TGTGCCAGCAGCCTGGGGGCATACAGTGAGCAGTTCTTC. Translation gives CASSLGAYSEQFF.

Many counts were recorded for this clonotype. The chain combines TRBV30 with TRBJ1-6; 9 bases map to TRBD1. Unmatched junction bases numbered 10, after V lost 6 bases and J lost 10 bases. Per the germline V gene, CDR1 is GTSNPN and CDR2 is SVGIG (reference sequence). The CDR3 has 14 residues. The CDR3 loop is CACDAGQGGSPLHF. Written as DNA, the CDR3 is TGTGCCTGCGACGCGGGACAGGGTGGATCACCCCTCCACTTT.

In this sample, this clonotype turned up a few times. It may be a read error: a sequence one base away is much more abundant. The rearrangement uses TRBV12-3 or TRBV12-4 and TRBJ2-2; no reliable D call. This CDR3 comprises 15 residues. The CDR3 reads CTSSLPRSNTGELFF. CDR3 DNA: TGTACCAGCAGTTTACCCCGGTCGAACACCGGGGAGCTGTTTTTT.

For this clonotype: A junction boundary mismatches the germline segment, possibly from a read error. The chain couples TRBV11-2 to TRBJ2-7, with 7 bases matching TRBD1. The CDR3 length is 17 residues. Germline V lookup: CDR1 SGHAT, CDR2 FQNNGV. This CDR3 reads CTSTPIYTGANSYEQYF. The DNA of the CDR3 is TGTACCAGCACTCCAATCTATACAGGGGCTAACTCCTACGAGCAGTACTTC.

The count of this clonotype is one. A read error may explain this, as a much larger clone is one base away. This chain links TRBV7-9 with TRBJ2-7; D gene ambiguous. CDR1 and CDR2 from the germline V gene are SEHNR and FQNEAQ (reference sequence). This CDR3 region has 14 residues. The V end was cut by 3 bases, the J end by 0 bases, with 9 bases between. CDR3 sequence (DNA): TGTGCCAGCAGCTTCCCGCAGGTCTCCTACGAGCAGTACTTC. This codes for CASSFPQVSYEQYF.

This clonotype appeared many times. J is TRBJ1-3 and V is TRBV29-1; TRBD1 agrees at 8 bases. V gave up 5 bases and J gave up 0 bases; unmatched junction bases: 3. This CDR3 contains 14 residues. Germline-derived CDR1 and CDR2 are SQVTM and ANQGSEA. The CDR3 is CSVTGQDSGNTIYF. CDR3 coding DNA: TGCAGCGTTACGGGACAGGACTCTGGAAACACCATATATTTT.

The chain joins TRBV11-2 to TRBJ2-2, with TRBD1 as a possible D gene (5 bases). CDR1 SGHAT and CDR2 FQNNGV come from the germline V gene. The CDR3 is 16 amino acids. Trimming took off 6 bases at V and 5 bases at J, with 19 bases between the two ends. CDR3 sequence reads: CASSAGHSMKTGELFF. DNA for the CDR3: TGTGCCAGCAGTGCAGGACACTCCATGAAGACCGGGGAGCTGTTTTTT.

The rearrangement uses TRBV6-5 and TRBJ2-7, with TRBD2 identical over 7 bases. The germline CDR1 and CDR2 sequences are MNHEY and SVGAGI. With 4 bases clipped from V and 5 bases from J, the junction kept 11 bases outside the gene matches. This CDR3 has 15 residues. The CDR3 reads CASSLVGIGRDEQYF. The CDR3 DNA reads as TGTGCCAGCAGTTTGGTCGGGATAGGGAGGGACGAGCAGTACTTC.

This clonotype was seen at least ten times. V and J are TRBV11-2 and TRBJ1-2; D unclear. The CDR3 extends over 13 amino acids. Per germline, CDR1 SGHAT and CDR2 FQNNGV. V was shortened by 0 bases and J by 8 bases, with 10 bases between the two germline ends. The CDR3 sequence: CASSLEATSGYTF. The CDR3 coding sequence is TGTGCCAGCAGCTTAGAAGCGACATCGGGCTACACCTTC.

About this clonotype itself: Mismatch with germline at one junction end may stem from a read error. The chain employs TRBV6-6 and TRBJ2-7; maybe TRBD2 (6 bases). The CDR3 loop spans 16 amino acids. Germline V gives CDR1 MNHNY, CDR2 SVGAGI (reference sequence). The CDR3, as DNA: TGTGCCAGCAGATACTCCGTGCGGCTAGCGAACTACGAGCAGTACTTC. This codes for CASRYSVRLANYEQYF.

A note on this clonotype: Its ends do not fully match the called genes, so a read error is possible. The chain is built from TRBV11-1 and TRBJ2-2, with D possibly being TRBD1 (6 bases). The CDR3 runs to 12 residues. The germline V gene encodes CDR1 SGHAT and CDR2 FQDESV (reference sequence). The CDR3 protein is CASSPVPGEPFF. CDR3 DNA: TGTGCCAGCAGCCCAGTACCAGGGGAGCCGTTTTTT. The variable domain in full, completed from reference TRBV11-1 and TRBJ2-2, reads EAEVAQSPRYKITEKSQAVAFWCDPISGHATLYWYRQILGQGPELLVQFQDESVVDDSQLPKDRFSAERLKGVDSTLKIQPAELGDSAMYLCASSPVPGEPFFGEGSRLTVL.

Comments on this clonotype: The junction shows a germline mismatch at one end, possibly a read error. The chain uses TRBV6-5 and TRBJ2-2; D unresolved. The CDR3 loop spans 15 amino acids. Germline CDR1 is MNHEY and CDR2 is SVGAGI. The CDR3 DNA reads as TGTGTCAGCAGTTTCGGGCAGGCCAACATCGGGGAGCTGTTTTTT. The encoded protein is CVSSFGQANIGELFF.

In regard to this clonotype: No conserved phenylalanine or tryptophan is present at the end of the CDR3, so a read error is the likely explanation. The DNA is left out, because the CDR3 cannot be placed on it with certainty; the CDR3 is given as TCRdb lists it. This chain uses TRBV11-2 with TRBJ2-7. From germline, CDR1 is SGHAT and CDR2 FQNNGV. The CDR3 numbers 14 amino acids, ends counted. Here the CDR3 reads CASSFQTLRSELYS.

This clonotype showed up many times. A much bigger clone sits one base away, suggesting this may be a read error. The chain carries TRBV11-2 and TRBJ2-3; D perhaps matches TRBD1 (5 bases). The CDR3 is made up of 14 amino acids. Germline CDR1 and CDR2: SGHAT and FQNNGV. In DNA form, the CDR3 reads TGTGCCAGCAGCCTCTCGGCCAGCACAGGTACGCAGTATTTT. Encoded protein: CASSLSASTGTQYF.

As regards this clonotype: It may be a read error: a sequence one base away is much more abundant. The chain has TRBV30 and TRBJ1-2; TRBD1 is a possible D gene (6 bases). CDR3 length: 12 amino acids. Germline CDR1 and CDR2: GTSNPN and SVGIG (reference sequence). CDR3 nucleotides: TGTGCCAGATACAGGGTTAACTATTGCTACACCTTC. Its translation: CARYRVNYCYTF.

On this clonotype: A read error is possible here, since a much larger clone lies one base away. This rearrangement joins TRBV28 to TRBJ1-2; D gene ambiguous. The CDR3 has 13 amino acids. Per germline, CDR1 MDHEN and CDR2 SYDVKM. In DNA form, the CDR3 reads TGTGCCAGCACCTCCGACTCTAACTATGACTACACCTTC. Its translation: CASTSDSNYDYTF.

Concerning this clonotype: A single base separates this from a much larger clone, so it may be a read error. The chain combines TRBV7-9 with TRBJ2-3; D gene ambiguous. In germline, CDR1 is SEHNR, CDR2 FQNEAQ (reference sequence). The CDR3 sequence is 13 residues long. The V gene lost 5 bases and the J gene lost 0 bases, with 6 bases spanning the gap. The CDR3 protein is CASSPSSTDTQYF. CDR3 in DNA: TGTGCCAGCAGCCCGAGCAGCACAGATACGCAGTATTTT.

At least ten counts were recorded for this clonotype. The chain carries TRBV29-1 and TRBJ2-7, with TRBD2 identical over 12 bases. Trimming removed 5 bases from V and 5 bases from J; junction bases left unmatched: 10. The length of the CDR3 is 15 residues. Looked up from germline, CDR1 is SQVTM and CDR2 is ANQGSEA. The chain's CDR3 is CSVSETSGRWDEQYF. The CDR3 DNA sequence: TGCAGCGTTTCGGAGACTAGCGGGAGATGGGACGAGCAGTACTTC.

The chain couples TRBV11-2 to TRBJ2-5; D ambiguous. The CDR3 loop spans 13 amino acids. Per germline, CDR1 SGHAT and CDR2 FQNNGV. Trimming removed 1 base from V and 3 bases from J, with 6 bases in between. Here the CDR3 DNA reads TGTGCCAGCAGCTTAGGACCAAAAGAGACCCAGTACTTC. As protein: CASSLGPKETQYF. The variable domain in full, completed from reference TRBV11-2 and TRBJ2-5, reads EAGVAQSPRYKIIEKRQSVAFWCNPISGHATLYWYQQILGQGPKLLIQFQNNGVVDDSQLPKDRFSAERLKGVDSTLKIQPAKLEDSAVYLCASSLGPKETQYFGPGTRLLVL.

There are many counts of this clonotype. V gene TRBV5-4 combines with J gene TRBJ2-5; D might be TRBD2 (6 bases). CDR1 is SGHNT and CDR2 is YYREEE in the germline V gene (reference sequence). Trimming shortened V by 3 bases and J by 2 bases, and 14 bases separated the two germline ends. The CDR3 has 15 residues. CDR3 loop: CASSSQTTRQETQYF. The CDR3, as DNA: TGTGCCAGCAGCTCCCAGACGACTAGACAAGAGACCCAGTACTTC.

As to this clonotype: Given a much more abundant clone one base away, this may be a read error. The chain couples TRBV10-2 to TRBJ2-7; TRBD1 matches at 7 bases. This CDR3 is built from 14 residues. Germline values: CDR1 WSHSY, CDR2 SAAADI. The CDR3 loop reads CVSSEGTAWYEQYF. The CDR3 nucleotides read TGCGTCAGCAGTGAGGGGACAGCCTGGTACGAGCAGTACTTC.

This chain joins TRBV20-1 and TRBJ1-2, with D unresolved. The germline V and J ends were trimmed by 2 bases and 4 bases, with 11 bases remaining between them. Germline V gene lookup returns CDR1 DFQATT and CDR2 SNEGSKA (reference sequence). The CDR3 is made up of 13 amino acids. CDR3 coding DNA: TGCAGTGCTAGATCCGGGCGGGGCTATGGCTACACCTTC. This gives the protein CSARSGRGYGYTF.